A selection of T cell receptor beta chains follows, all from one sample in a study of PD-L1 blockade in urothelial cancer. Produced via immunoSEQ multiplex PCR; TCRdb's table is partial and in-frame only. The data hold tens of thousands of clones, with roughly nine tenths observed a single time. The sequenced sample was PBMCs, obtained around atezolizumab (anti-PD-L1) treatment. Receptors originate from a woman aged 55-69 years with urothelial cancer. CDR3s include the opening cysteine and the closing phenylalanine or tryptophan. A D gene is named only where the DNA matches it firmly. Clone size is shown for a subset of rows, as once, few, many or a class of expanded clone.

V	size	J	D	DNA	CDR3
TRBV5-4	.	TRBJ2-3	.	TGTGCCAGCAGCTTGGCTATCAAGCGGGATACGCAGTATTTT	CASSLAIKRDTQYF
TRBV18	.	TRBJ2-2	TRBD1	TGTGCCAGCTCACCGACAGGGTTTGTGGCCGGGGAGCTGTTTTTT	CASSPTGFVAGELFF
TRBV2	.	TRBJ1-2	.	TGTGCCAGCAGCCCACAGGGAGGCTACACCTTC	CASSPQGGYTF
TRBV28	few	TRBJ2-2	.	TGTGCCAGCAGTAAGTGGGACTCAGACACCGGGGAGCTGTTTTTT	CASSKWDSDTGELFF
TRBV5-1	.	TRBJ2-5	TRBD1	TGCGCCAGCAGCCCGACAGGGGGCCCGGGGGAGACCCAGTACTTC	CASSPTGGPGETQYF
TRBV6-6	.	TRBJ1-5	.	TGTGCCAGCTGGGACTCGTATAGCAATCAGCCCCAGCATTTT	CASWDSYSNQPQHF
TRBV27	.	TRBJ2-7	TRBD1	TGTGCCAGCAGTTTAAGGGACAGGGTTTCCTACGAGCAGTACTTC	CASSLRDRVSYEQYF
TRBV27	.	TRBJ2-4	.	TGTGCCAGCAGTTTATCACGGCAGGGGGCCAAAAACATTCAGTACTTC	CASSLSRQGAKNIQYF
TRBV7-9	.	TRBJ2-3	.	TGTGCCAGCAGCTTTATTGATACGCAGTATTTT	CASSFIDTQYF
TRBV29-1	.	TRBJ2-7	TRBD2	TGCAGCGTTGAAGGGTCTCACGGGACTATCGAGCAGTACTTC	CSVEGSHGTIEQYF
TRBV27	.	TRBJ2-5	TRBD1	TGTGCCAGTAGGGACAGGACGAAAGAGACCCAGTACTTC	CASRDRTKETQYF
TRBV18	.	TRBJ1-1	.	TGTGCCAGCTCACCCCAAACAGGGTTAATGAACACTGAAGCTTTCTTT	CASSPQTGLMNTEAFF
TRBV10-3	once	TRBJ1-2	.	TGTGCCATCAGTGTAGGCCTCGGACAGAGCTATGGCTACACCTTC	CAISVGLGQSYGYTF
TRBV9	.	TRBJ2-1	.	TGTGCCAGCAGCGTAGCTTGGGGGCCCGGTGAGCAGTTCTTC	CASSVAWGPGEQFF
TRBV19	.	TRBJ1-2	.	TGTGCCAGTCGTAAGGGGGGGGGCGCTTTCTATGGCTACACCTTC	CASRKGGGAFYGYTF
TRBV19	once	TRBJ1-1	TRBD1	TGCGGATCAGACAGGGGGGTCGCTGAAGCTTTCTTT	CGSDRGVAEAFF
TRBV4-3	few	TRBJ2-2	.	TGCGCCAGCAGCCAAGAGCCAGGGGCCGCCGGGGAGCTGTTTTTT	CASSQEPGAAGELFF
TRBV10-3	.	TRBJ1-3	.	TGTGCCATCAGTGAAAACCCCACAAGCGGGGGAAACACCATATATTTT	CAISENPTSGGNTIYF